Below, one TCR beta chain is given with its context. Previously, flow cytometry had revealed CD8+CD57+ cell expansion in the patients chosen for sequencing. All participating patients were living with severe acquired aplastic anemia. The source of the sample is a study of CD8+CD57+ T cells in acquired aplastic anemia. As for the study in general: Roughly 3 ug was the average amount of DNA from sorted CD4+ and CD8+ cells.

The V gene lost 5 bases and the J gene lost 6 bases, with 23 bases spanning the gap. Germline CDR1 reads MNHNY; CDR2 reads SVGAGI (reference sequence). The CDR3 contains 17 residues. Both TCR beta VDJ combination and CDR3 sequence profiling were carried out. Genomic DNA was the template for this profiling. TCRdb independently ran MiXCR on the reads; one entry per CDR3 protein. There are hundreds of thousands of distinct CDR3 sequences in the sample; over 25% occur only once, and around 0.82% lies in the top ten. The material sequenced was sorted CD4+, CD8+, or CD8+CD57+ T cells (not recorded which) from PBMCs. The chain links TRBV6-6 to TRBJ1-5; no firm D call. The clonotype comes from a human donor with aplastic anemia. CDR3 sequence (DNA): TGTGCCAGCAGTGACGGATGGGTAGGCGAGTATCCTCAGCCCCAGCATTTT. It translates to CASSDGWVGEYPQPQHF.